This is a list of T cell receptor beta chains from one sample in a study of regulatory T cells in long-lasting Graves disease. TCRdb independently ran MiXCR on the multiplex PCR reads; one entry per CDR3 protein. The sample records 400,000 to 550,000 distinct CDR3 sequences, 16% being singletons. The same sample was also used in a study of T cells in Graves' hyperthyroidism and ophthalmopathy.

Sequencing used peripheral blood mononuclear cells (PBMCs), obtained at new diagnosis, from a patient treated with antithyroid drugs. Receptor source: a woman aged 25-40 years with Graves disease. CDR3s include the opening cysteine and the closing phenylalanine or tryptophan. A D gene is named only where the DNA matches it firmly. Size values are once, few and many counts, or a class for expanded clones, and some rows have none.

-,-,TRBJ1-4,TRBV4-1,TGCGCCAGCAAGGCCCCCGCGAATCGGGGTGAAAAACTGTTTTTT,CASKAPANRGEKLFF
TRBD2,many,TRBJ2-1,TRBV7-9,TGTGCCAGCAGCCCTAAGAGCGGGGAGTCCTACAATGAGCAGTTCTTC,CASSPKSGESYNEQFF
TRBD2,many,TRBJ2-1,TRBV14,TGTGCCAGCAGCCGATTAGCGACTAGCGGGAGTAAGGGTGAGCAGTTCTTC,CASSRLATSGSKGEQFF
TRBD1,few,TRBJ2-4,TRBV5-1,TGCGCCAGCAGCAACGACAGGGTCGACATTCAGTACTTC,CASSNDRVDIQYF
-,many,TRBJ1-2,TRBV2,TGTGCCAGCAGTGAATACAACTATGGCTACACCTTC,CASSEYNYGYTF
-,-,TRBJ2-5,TRBV2,TGTGCCAGCCTGGAGACAGAAACCTTAGAGACCCAGTACTTC,CASLETETLETQYF
TRBD2,many,TRBJ2-4,TRBV27,TGTGCCAGCAGTCCTAGCGGGAGGGTTGGTTTGGACATTCAGTACTTC,CASSPSGRVGLDIQYF
-,many,TRBJ1-5,TRBV27,TGTGCCAGCAGTTTATTCAGGCCAAATAGCAATCAGCCCCAGCATTTT,CASSLFRPNSNQPQHF
-,many,TRBJ2-1,TRBV7-2,TGTGCCAGCAGCGGCCTGACTACTACCCAGCTATACAATGAGCAGTTCTTC,CASSGLTTTQLYNEQFF
TRBD2,many,TRBJ2-7,TRBV3-1,TGTGCCAGCAGCCAAGAGGGCGGGAGGAACCCCTACGAGCAGTACTTC,CASSQEGGRNPYEQYF
TRBD1,-,TRBJ1-1,TRBV19,TGTGCCAGTAGTATAGATCGCCCTACAGGGGATGAAGCTTTCTTT,CASSIDRPTGDEAFF
TRBD2,few,TRBJ2-1,TRBV9,TGTGCCAGCAGCCCCCCCCCGAGCGGGAGCTCCTACAATGGGCAGTTCTTC,CASSPPPSGSSYNGQFF
-,many,TRBJ1-2,TRBV11-2,TGTGCCAGCAGCCTAGGGGGGTACTATGGCTACACCTTC,CASSLGGYYGYTF
-,many,TRBJ1-1,TRBV4-1,TGCGCCAGCAGCCACCTCTCGGTGGGCACTGAAGCTTTCTTT,CASSHLSVGTEAFF
TRBD1,-,TRBJ1-2,TRBV14,TGTGCCAGCAGCCAAGGAGGGGGGACAGGAGTTGGCTACACCTTC,CASSQGGGTGVGYTF
TRBD1,-,TRBJ1-2,TRBV6-2/TRBV6-3,TGTGCCAGCAGTTACAGCCGACAGGGTGCTTATGGCTACACCTTC,CASSYSRQGAYGYTF
-,-,TRBJ1-4,TRBV7-2,TGTGCCAGCAGCTTAGAGCGGCGGCAGGGTTTCGAAAAACTGTTTTTT,CASSLERRQGFEKLFF
-,many,TRBJ2-3,TRBV2,TGTGCCAGCAATTCTGGGGCAAAACAACCAGATACGCAGTATTTT,CASNSGAKQPDTQYF
-,-,TRBJ1-5,TRBV29-1,TGCAGCGTTGTTAGTGTTCAGGGTCAGCCCCAGCATTTT,CSVVSVQGQPQHF
-,many,TRBJ2-2,TRBV11-3,TGTGCCAGCAGCCAGACGACCCGGAGTGACGACACCGGGGAGCTGTTTTTT,CASSQTTRSDDTGELFF
TRBD2,few,TRBJ2-3,TRBV9,TGTGCCAGCAGCCTCCGACCGGGACTAGCGGGAGGCTTGGGCACAGATACGCAGTATTTT,CASSLRPGLAGGLGTDTQYF
TRBD2,many,TRBJ2-1,TRBV7-9,TGTGCCAGCAGCCCCAGAGTGGCGGGAGGGGTTGAGCAGTTCTTC,CASSPRVAGGVEQFF
TRBD2,-,TRBJ2-1,TRBV10-3,TGTGCCATCAGTGAGTCGCTAGCGGGAGGCTACCACAATGAGCAGTTCTTC,CAISESLAGGYHNEQFF
-,few,TRBJ1-5,TRBV28,TGTGCCAGCACTGCAAGGGGCAATCAGCCCCAGCATTTT,CASTARGNQPQHF
-,many,TRBJ1-5,TRBV20-1,TGCAGTGCTAGGGACACGGCGGGACCCCAGCATTTT,CSARDTAGPQHF
-,few,TRBJ1-4,TRBV7-9,TGTGCCAGCAGGAGCGACAGGAATGCCCATGCAAAACTGTTTTTT,CASRSDRNAHAKLFF
-,many,TRBJ2-1,TRBV29-1,TGCAGCGTTGAAGAAGGTTCAAATGGCAATGAGCAGTTCTTC,CSVEEGSNGNEQFF
TRBD2,-,TRBJ2-1,TRBV11-2,TGTGCCAGCAGCTTAGGGGAACTCGGACTAGAGTATCTGTTCTTC,CASSLGELGLEYLFF
TRBD1,-,TRBJ1-4,TRBV28,TGTGCCAGCAGTTGGACAGGGGATGGAGAAAAACTGTTTTTT,CASSWTGDGEKLFF
-,many,TRBJ2-3,TRBV20-1,TGCAGTGCTAGAGACAATGACAGAGGCACAGATACGCAGTATTTT,CSARDNDRGTDTQYF
-,few,TRBJ1-4,TRBV4-1,TGCGCCAGCAGCCAAGATAGGGCCCGCGGGGAAAAACTGTTTTTT,CASSQDRARGEKLFF
-,few,TRBJ2-1,TRBV6-6,TGTGCCAGCAGTTACTCGACAGCACGGGACTTCAAGGAGCAGTTCTTC,CASSYSTARDFKEQFF
TRBD2,-,TRBJ2-7,TRBV6-1,TGTGCCAGCAGTGAAGGGACCGGGAGGGGCTACGAGCAGTACTTC,CASSEGTGRGYEQYF